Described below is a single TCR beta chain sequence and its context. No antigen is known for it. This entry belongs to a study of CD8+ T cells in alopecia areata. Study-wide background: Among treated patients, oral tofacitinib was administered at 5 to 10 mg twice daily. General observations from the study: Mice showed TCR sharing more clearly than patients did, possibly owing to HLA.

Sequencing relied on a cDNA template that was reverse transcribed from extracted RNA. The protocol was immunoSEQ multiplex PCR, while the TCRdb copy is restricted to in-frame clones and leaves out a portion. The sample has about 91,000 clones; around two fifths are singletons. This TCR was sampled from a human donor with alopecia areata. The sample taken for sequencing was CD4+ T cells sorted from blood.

Here the CDR3 reads CASSSGGLYEQYF. CDR3 in DNA: TGCGCCAGCAGCTCCGGGGGACTCTACGAGCAGTACTTC. This sequence joins TRBV5-1 and TRBJ2-7, with D possibly TRBD2 on 6 matching bases. V was cut by 3 bases and J by 3 bases, with 10 bases left in between. Germline lookup yields CDR1 SGHRS and CDR2 YFSETQ. There are 13 residues in the CDR3.